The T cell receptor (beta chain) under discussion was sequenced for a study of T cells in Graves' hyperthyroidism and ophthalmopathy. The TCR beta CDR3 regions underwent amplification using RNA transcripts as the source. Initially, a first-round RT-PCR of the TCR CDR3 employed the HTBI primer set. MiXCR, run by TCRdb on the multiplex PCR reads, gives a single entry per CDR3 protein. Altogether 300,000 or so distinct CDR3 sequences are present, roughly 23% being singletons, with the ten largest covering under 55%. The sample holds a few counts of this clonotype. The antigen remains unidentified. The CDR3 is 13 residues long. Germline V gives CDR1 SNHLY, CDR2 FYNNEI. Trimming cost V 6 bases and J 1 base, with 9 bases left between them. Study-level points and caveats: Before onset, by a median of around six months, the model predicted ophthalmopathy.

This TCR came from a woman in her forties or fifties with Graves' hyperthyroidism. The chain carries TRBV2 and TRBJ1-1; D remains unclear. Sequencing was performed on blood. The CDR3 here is CASSFNRNTEAFF. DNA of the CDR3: TGTGCCAGCAGCTTCAACCGGAACACTGAAGCTTTCTTT.